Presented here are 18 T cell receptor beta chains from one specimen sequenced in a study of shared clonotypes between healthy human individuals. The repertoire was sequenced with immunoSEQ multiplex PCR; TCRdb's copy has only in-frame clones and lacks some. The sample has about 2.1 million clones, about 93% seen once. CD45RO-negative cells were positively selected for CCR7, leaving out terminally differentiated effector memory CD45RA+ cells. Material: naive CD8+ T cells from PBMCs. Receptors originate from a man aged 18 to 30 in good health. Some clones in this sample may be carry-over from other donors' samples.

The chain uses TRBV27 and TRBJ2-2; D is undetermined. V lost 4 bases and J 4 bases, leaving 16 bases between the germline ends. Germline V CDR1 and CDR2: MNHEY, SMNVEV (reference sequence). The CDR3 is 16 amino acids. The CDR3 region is CASSSDQVLGTGELFF. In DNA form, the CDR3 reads TGTGCCAGCAGTTCGGATCAGGTGCTGGGCACCGGGGAGCTGTTTTTT.

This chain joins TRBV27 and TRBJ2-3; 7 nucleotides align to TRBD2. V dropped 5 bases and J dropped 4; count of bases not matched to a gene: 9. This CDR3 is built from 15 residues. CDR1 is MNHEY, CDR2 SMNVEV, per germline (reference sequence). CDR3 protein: CASSPELAWPDTQYF. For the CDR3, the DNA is TGTGCCAGCAGTCCAGAACTAGCGTGGCCAGATACGCAGTATTTT.

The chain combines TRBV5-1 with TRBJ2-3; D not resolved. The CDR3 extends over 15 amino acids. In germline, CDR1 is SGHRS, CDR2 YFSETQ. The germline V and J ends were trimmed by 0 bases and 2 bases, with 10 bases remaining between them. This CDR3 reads CASSLERIFTDTQYF. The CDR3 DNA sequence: TGCGCCAGCAGCTTGGAAAGGATTTTCACAGATACGCAGTATTTT.

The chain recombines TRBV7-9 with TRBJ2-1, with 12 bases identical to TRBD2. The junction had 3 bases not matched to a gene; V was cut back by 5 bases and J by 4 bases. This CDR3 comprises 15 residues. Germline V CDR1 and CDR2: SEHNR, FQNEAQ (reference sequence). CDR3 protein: CASSNGLAGYNEQFF. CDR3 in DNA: TGTGCCAGCAGCAACGGACTAGCGGGGTACAATGAGCAGTTCTTC.

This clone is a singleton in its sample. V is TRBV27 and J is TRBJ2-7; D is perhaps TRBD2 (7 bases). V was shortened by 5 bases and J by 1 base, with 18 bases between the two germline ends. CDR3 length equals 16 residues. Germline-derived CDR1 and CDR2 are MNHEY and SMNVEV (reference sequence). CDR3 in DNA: TGTGCCAGCAGTCCCGGCGGAGGGGGGGGTTCCTACGAGCAGTACTTC. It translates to CASSPGGGGGSYEQYF.

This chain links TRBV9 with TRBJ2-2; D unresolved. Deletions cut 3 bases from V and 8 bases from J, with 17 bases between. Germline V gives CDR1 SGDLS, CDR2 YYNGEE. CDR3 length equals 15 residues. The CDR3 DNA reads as TGTGCCAGCAGCGGCGGTGACACCTACTCTGGGGAGCTGTTTTTT. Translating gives CASSGGDTYSGELFF.

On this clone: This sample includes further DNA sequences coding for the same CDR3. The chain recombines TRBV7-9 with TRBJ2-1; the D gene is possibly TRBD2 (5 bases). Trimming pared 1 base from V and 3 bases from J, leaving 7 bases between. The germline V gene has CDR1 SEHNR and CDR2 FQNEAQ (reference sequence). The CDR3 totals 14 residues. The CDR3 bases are TGTGCCAGCAGCTTAGGAGGACTCTACAATGAGCAGTTCTTC. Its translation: CASSLGGLYNEQFF.

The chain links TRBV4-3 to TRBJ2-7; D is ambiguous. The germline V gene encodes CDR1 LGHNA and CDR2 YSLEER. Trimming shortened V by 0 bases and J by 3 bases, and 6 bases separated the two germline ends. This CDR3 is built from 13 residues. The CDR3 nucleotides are TGCGCCAGCAGCCAAGAGTCCGACTACGAGCAGTACTTC. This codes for CASSQESDYEQYF.

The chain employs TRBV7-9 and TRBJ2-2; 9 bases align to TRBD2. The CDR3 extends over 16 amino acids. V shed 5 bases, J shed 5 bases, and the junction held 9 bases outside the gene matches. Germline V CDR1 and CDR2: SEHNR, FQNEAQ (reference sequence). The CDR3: CASSTTRLAETGELFF. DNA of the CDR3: TGTGCCAGCAGCACAACCCGACTAGCGGAGACCGGGGAGCTGTTTTTT.

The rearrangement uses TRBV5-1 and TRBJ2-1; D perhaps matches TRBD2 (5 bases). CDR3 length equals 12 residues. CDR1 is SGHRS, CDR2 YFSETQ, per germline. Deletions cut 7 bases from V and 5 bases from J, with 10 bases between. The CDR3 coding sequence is TGCGCCAGCGCTAGCAGACACAATGAGCAGTTCTTC. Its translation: CASASRHNEQFF.

The CDR3 DNA reads as TGTGCCAGCAGCTCATATCTACCCGGGACAGTGAACACTGAAGCTTTCTTT. This sequence encodes CASSSYLPGTVNTEAFF. The chain couples TRBV7-6 to TRBJ1-1; 7 positions agree with TRBD1. Germline CDR1 and CDR2: SGHVS and FNYEAQ. The trim removed 4 bases at V and 0 bases at J, leaving 11 bases unmatched. The CDR3 consists of 17 residues. Full variable domain (missing parts from reference TRBV7-6 and TRBJ1-1): GAGVSQSPRYKVTKRGQDVALRCDPISGHVSLYWYRQALGQGPEFLTYFNYEAQQDKSGLPNDRFSAERPEGSISTLTIQRTEQRDSAMYRCASSSYLPGTVNTEAFFGQGTRLTVV.

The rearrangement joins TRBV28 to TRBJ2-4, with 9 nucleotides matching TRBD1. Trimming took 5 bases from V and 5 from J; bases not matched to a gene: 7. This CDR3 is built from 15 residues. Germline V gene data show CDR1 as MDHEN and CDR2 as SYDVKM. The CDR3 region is CASSSYRDRENIQYF. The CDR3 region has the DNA TGTGCCAGCAGTAGCTACCGGGACAGGGAAAACATTCAGTACTTC.

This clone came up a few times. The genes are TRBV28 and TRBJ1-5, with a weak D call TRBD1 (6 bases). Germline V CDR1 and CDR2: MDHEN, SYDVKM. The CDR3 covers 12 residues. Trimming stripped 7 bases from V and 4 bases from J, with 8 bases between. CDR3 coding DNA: TGTGCCAGCAAGAGGGGGAATCAGCCCCAGCATTTT. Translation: CASKRGNQPQHF. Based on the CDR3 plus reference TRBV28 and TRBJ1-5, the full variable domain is DVKVTQSSRYLVKRTGEKVFLECVQDMDHENMFWYRQDPGLGLRLIYFSYDVKMKEKGDIPEGYSVSREKKERFSLILESASTNQTSMYLCASKRGNQPQHFGDGTRLSIL.

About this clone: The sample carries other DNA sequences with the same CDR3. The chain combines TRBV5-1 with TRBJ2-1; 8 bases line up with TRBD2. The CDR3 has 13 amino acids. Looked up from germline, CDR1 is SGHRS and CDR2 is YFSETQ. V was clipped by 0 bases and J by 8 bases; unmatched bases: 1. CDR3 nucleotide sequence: TGCGCCAGCAGCTTGGGGGGACTAGATGAGCAGTTCTTC. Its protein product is CASSLGGLDEQFF.

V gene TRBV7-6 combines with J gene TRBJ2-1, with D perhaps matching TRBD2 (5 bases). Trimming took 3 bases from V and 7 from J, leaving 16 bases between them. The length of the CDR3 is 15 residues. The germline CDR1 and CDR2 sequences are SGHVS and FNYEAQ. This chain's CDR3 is CASSFRRASHNEQFF. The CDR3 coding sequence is TGTGCCAGCAGCTTCCGGCGGGCTAGTCATAATGAGCAGTTCTTC.

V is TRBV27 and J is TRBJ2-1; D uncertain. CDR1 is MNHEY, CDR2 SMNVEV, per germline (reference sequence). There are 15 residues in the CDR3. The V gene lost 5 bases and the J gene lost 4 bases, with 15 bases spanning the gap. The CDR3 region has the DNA TGTGCCAGCAGTCCCCCAGGACCGCCTTACAATGAGCAGTTCTTC. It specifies CASSPPGPPYNEQFF.

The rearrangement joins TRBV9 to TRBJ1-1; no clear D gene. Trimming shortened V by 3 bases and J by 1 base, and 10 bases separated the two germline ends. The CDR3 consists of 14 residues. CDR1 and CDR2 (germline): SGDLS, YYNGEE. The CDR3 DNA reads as TGTGCCAGCAGCGGCGGACGGAGGAACACTGAAGCTTTCTTT. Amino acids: CASSGGRRNTEAFF.

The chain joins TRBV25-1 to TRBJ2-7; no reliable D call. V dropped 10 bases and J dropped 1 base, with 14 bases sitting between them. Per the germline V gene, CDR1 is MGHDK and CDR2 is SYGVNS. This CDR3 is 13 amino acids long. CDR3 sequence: CATIDGTSYEQYF. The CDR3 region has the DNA TGTGCCACAATCGACGGAACTTCCTACGAGCAGTACTTC.